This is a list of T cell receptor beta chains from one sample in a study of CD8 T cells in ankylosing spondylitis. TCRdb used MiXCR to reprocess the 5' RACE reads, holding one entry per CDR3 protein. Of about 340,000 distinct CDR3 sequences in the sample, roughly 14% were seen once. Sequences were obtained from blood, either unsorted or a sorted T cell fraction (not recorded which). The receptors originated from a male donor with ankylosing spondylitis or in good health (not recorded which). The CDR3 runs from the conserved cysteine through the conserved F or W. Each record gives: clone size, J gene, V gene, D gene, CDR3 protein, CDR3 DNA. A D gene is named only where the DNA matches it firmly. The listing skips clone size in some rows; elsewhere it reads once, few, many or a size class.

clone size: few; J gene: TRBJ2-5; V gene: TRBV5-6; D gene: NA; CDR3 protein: CASSLRPVPWETQYF; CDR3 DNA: TGTGCCAGCAGCTTGAGGCCAGTTCCTTGGGAGACCCAGTACTTC
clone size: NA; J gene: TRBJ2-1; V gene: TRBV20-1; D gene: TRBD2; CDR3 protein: CSARDPLAGGYNEQFF; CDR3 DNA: TGCAGTGCTAGAGATCCCTTAGCGGGAGGGTACAATGAGCAGTTCTTC
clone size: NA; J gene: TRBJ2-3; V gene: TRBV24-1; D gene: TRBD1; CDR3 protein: CATSDPDREATDTQYF; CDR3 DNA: TGTGCCACCAGTGACCCGGACAGGGAGGCCACAGATACGCAGTATTTT
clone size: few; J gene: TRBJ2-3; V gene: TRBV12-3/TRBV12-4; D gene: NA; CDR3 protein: CASTPGEGSGHTDTQYF; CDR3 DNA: TGTGCCAGCACCCCGGGCGAGGGGTCGGGGCACACAGATACGCAGTATTTT
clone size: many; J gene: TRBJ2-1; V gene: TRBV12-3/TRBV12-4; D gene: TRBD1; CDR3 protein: CASSRLFPGQSSYNEQFF; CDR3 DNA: TGTGCCAGCAGTCGACTATTTCCGGGACAGAGCTCCTACAATGAGCAGTTCTTC
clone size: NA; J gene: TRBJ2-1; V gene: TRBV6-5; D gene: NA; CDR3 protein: CASSREGEQFF; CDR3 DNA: TGTGCCAGCAGCCGAGAGGGGGAGCAGTTCTTC
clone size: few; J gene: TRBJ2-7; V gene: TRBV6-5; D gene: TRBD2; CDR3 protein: CASSYGGAGGSEQYF; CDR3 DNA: TGTGCCAGCAGTTACGGGGGAGCGGGGGGCTCGGAGCAGTACTTC
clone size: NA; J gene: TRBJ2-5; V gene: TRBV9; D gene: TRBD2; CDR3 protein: CASSVDPSGGAETQYF; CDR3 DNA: TGTGCCAGCAGCGTAGACCCTAGCGGGGGGGCTGAGACCCAGTACTTC
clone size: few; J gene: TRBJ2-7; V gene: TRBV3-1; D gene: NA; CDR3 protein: CASSQDVVGALYEQYF; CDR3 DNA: TGTGCCAGCAGCCAAGATGTTGTGGGGGCCCTCTACGAGCAGTACTTC
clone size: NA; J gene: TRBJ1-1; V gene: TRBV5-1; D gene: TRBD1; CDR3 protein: CASSLTGGRNTEAFF; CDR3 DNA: TGCGCCAGCAGCTTAACAGGGGGCCGGAACACTGAAGCTTTCTTT
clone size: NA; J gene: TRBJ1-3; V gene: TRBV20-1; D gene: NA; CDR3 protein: CSASPSRGSGNTIYF; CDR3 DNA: TGCAGTGCTAGCCCATCTAGGGGCTCTGGAAACACCATATATTTT
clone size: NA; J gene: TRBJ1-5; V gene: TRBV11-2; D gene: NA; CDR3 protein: CASSKTAEGPQHF; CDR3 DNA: TGTGCCAGCAGCAAGACAGCTGAGGGGCCCCAGCATTTT
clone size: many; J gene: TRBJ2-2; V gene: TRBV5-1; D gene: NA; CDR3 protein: CASSTVTPNTGELFF; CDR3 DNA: TGCGCCAGCAGCACCGTAACTCCGAACACCGGGGAGCTGTTTTTT
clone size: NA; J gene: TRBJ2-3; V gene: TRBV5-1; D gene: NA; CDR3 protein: CASSLASLPGDTQYF; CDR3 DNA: TGCGCCAGCAGCTTGGCGAGCTTACCGGGAGATACGCAGTATTTT
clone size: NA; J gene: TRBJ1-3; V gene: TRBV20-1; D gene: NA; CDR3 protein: CSATDSDGNTIYF; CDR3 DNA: TGCAGTGCTACAGACAGCGATGGAAACACCATATATTTT
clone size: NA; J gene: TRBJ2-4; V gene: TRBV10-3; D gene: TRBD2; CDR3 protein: CAITLGGDSKNIQYF; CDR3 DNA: TGTGCCATCACCTTGGGGGGGGATTCCAAAAACATTCAGTACTTC
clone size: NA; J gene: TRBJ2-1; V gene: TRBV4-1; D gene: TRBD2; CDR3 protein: CASSQDLPAGASRNEQFF; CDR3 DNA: TGCGCCAGCAGCCAAGATCTCCCAGCGGGAGCTTCGCGGAATGAGCAGTTCTTC
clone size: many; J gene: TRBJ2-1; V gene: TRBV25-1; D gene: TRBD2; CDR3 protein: CASSRGDRSYNEQFF; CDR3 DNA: TGTGCCAGCTCACGGGGGGACCGTTCTTACAATGAGCAGTTCTTC
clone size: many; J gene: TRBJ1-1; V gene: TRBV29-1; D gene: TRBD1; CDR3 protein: CSVDQGAGRTEAFF; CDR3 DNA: TGCAGCGTTGATCAGGGGGCAGGGAGGACTGAAGCTTTCTTT
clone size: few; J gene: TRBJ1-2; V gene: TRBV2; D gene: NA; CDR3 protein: CASSEEVNNYGYTF; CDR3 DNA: TGTGCCAGCAGTGAAGAGGTGAATAACTATGGCTACACCTTC
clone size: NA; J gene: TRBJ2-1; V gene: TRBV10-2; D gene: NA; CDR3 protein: CASSESNLYNEQFF; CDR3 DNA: TGCGCCAGCAGTGAGTCTAACCTTTACAATGAGCAGTTCTTC
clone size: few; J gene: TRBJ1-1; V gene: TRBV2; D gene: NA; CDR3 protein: CASSANQKAFF; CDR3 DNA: TGTGCCAGCAGTGCGAACCAGAAAGCTTTCTTT
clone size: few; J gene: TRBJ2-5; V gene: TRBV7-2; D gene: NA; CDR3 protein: CASSYQIAEETQYF; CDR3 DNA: TGTGCCAGCAGCTACCAAATAGCGGAAGAGACCCAGTACTTC
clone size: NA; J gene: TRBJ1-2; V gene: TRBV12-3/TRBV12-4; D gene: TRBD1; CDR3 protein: CASSLTPGQGPDGYTF; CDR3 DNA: TGTGCCAGCAGTTTAACGCCGGGACAGGGGCCAGACGGCTACACCTTC
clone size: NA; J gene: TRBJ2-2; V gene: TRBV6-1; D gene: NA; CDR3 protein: CASTKEGSLFPELFF; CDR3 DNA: TGTGCCAGCACCAAGGAAGGGTCCTTATTCCCGGAGCTGTTTTTT
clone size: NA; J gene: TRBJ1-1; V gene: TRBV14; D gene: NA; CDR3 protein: CASSPVRMSEAFF; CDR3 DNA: TGTGCCAGCAGCCCGGTTAGAATGTCTGAAGCTTTCTTT
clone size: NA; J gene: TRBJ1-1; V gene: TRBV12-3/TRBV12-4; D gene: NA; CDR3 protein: CASRNGAVGTEAFF; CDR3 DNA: TGTGCCAGCAGAAATGGGGCGGTGGGAACTGAAGCTTTCTTT
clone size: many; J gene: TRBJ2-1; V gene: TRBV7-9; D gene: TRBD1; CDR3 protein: CASSLEGQNNEQFF; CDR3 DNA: TGTGCCAGCAGCTTAGAGGGACAGAACAATGAGCAGTTCTTC
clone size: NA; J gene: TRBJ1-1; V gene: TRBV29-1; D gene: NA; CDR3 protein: CSVEVREDTEAFF; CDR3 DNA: TGCAGCGTTGAGGTCAGGGAGGACACTGAAGCTTTCTTT
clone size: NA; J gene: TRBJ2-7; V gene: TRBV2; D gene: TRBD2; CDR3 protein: CASSDGLAGGTYEQYF; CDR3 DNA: TGTGCCAGCAGTGACGGGCTAGCGGGGGGGACCTACGAGCAGTACTTC
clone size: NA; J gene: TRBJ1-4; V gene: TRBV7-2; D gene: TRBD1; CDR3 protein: CASSRTGINEKLFF; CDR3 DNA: TGTGCCAGCAGCCGGACAGGAATCAATGAAAAACTGTTTTTT
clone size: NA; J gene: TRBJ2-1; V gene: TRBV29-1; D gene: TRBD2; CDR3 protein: CSVWLAGAYNEQFF; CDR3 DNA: TGCAGCGTTTGGCTAGCGGGTGCCTACAATGAGCAGTTCTTC
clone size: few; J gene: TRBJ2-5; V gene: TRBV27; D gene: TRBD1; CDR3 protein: CASRPGQGWGETQYF; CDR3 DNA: TGTGCCAGCAGGCCTGGACAGGGTTGGGGAGAGACCCAGTACTTC
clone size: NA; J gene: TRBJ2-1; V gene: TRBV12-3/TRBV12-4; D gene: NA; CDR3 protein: CASGIGGEGYNEQFF; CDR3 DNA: TGTGCCAGCGGGATTGGCGGCGAGGGCTACAATGAGCAGTTCTTC
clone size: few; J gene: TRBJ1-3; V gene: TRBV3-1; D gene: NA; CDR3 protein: CASSQVLSAGNTIYF; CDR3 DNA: TGTGCCAGCAGCCAAGTTCTAAGTGCTGGAAACACCATATATTTT
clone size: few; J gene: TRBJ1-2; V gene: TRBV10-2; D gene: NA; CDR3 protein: CASRAKGEGDYGYTF; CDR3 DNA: TGCGCCAGCAGGGCTAAAGGGGAAGGAGACTATGGCTACACCTTC
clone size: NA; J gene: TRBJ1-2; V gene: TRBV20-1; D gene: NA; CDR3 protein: CSASRGAANYGYTF; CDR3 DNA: TGCAGTGCCAGCCGGGGGGCAGCTAACTATGGCTACACCTTC
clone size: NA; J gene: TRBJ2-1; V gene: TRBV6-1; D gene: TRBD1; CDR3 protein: CASSPSDRRLNEQFF; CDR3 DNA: TGTGCCAGCAGTCCTTCGGACAGGCGCCTAAATGAGCAGTTCTTC
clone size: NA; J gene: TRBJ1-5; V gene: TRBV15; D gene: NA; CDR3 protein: CATSTRDLSNQPQHF; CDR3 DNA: TGTGCCACCAGCACCCGGGACCTTAGCAATCAGCCCCAGCATTTT